These 21 T cell receptor beta chains were all obtained from the same sample, sequenced in a study of tumor-infiltrating lymphocytes in primary liver carcinoma (dated by TCRdb to the late 2010s). Total RNA and DNA were co-extracted without cell sorting from about 19-30 mg of bulk tissue using the AllPrep DNA/RNA mini kit. Instrument on record: Illumina HiSeq 2500. A constant-region primer and ProtoScript II reverse transcriptase were used to reverse-transcribe TCRbeta-specific cDNA from approximately 550 ng total RNA. Construction of the TCRbeta libraries relied on three nested rounds of multiplex PCR, following a slightly modified ARM-PCR procedure. The first two PCR rounds used multiplex TRBV1-TRBV30 forward primers with a Cbeta reverse primer, each for 10 cycles. TCRdb cleaned the public reads at Q25 with fastp, built clones with MiXCR and kept in-frame beta chains. CDR3 protein sequences are deduplicated, and each keeps its most common genes and DNA. The sample contains 50,000 to 60,000 distinct CDR3 sequences, over 75% of them found a single time. The ten largest clones add up to around a quarter of the sample.

Sequenced sample: liver tumor tissue from sampling region 5. What the cell subset or site label conveys for this sample: tumor region T5, tumor centre. The receptor source for this set is a man between 35 and 55 years old with primary liver carcinoma and hepatitis B virus infection.

Of note for this clonotype: Germline and junction disagree at one end, which may indicate a read error. The genes are TRBV6-5 and TRBJ1-1; maybe TRBD1 (5 bases). This CDR3 comprises 15 residues. Germline values: CDR1 MNHEY, CDR2 SVGAGI. CDR3 protein: CAISYSYGGLTEAFF. The CDR3 DNA reads TGTGCCATCAGTTACTCGTATGGGGGACTCACTGAAGCTTTCTTT.

Comment on this clonotype: At one of its ends the junction is not consistent with the germline gene, which may arise from a read error. The chain recombines TRBV11-2 with TRBJ2-7; D perhaps matches TRBD1 (6 bases). Germline CDR1 SGHAT, CDR2 FQNNGV. There are 14 residues in the CDR3. The CDR3: CASSSDRKSYEQYF. As DNA, the CDR3 is TGCGCCAGCAGCTCTGACAGGAAGTCCTACGAGCAGTACTTC.

The gene calls are TRBV11-2 and TRBJ2-2, with a weak D call TRBD2 (6 bases). Germline V lookup: CDR1 SGHAT, CDR2 FQNNGV. Trimming removed 2 bases at V and 0 bases at J, with 13 bases between. This CDR3 comprises 17 residues. The CDR3 region has the DNA TGTGCCAGCAGCTTAACATTAGGAGGGACGAACACCGGGGAGCTGTTTTTT. It translates to CASSLTLGGTNTGELFF. Combining the CDR3 with reference TRBV11-2 and TRBJ2-2 gives the whole variable domain EAGVAQSPRYKIIEKRQSVAFWCNPISGHATLYWYQQILGQGPKLLIQFQNNGVVDDSQLPKDRFSAERLKGVDSTLKIQPAKLEDSAVYLCASSLTLGGTNTGELFFGEGSRLTVL.

In regard to this clonotype: Here the CDR3 omits its conserved ending phenylalanine or tryptophan, so a read error is the likely source. The DNA is omitted, as the CDR3 cannot be located on it reliably, and the CDR3 follows TCRdb's listing. CDR3 region: CAISESTGLSAYGYIV. The rearrangement joins TRBV10-3 to TRBJ1-2. Germline V gene lookup returns CDR1 ENHRY and CDR2 SYGVKD. The CDR3 is 16 residues long, counting both termini.

This clonotype was detected ten times or more. This chain joins TRBV7-8 and TRBJ2-7, with 7 bases fitting TRBD1. The trim removed 5 bases at V and 4 bases at J, leaving 8 bases unmatched. The length of the CDR3 is 14 residues. The germline V gene has CDR1 SGHVS and CDR2 FQNEAQ. CDR3 sequence: CASSLDRDRYEQYF. The CDR3 region has the DNA TGTGCCAGCAGCCTAGACAGGGATCGGTACGAGCAGTACTTC.

Details on this clonotype: The junction does not match germline at one end; this may be a read error. DNA of the CDR3: TGCGCCAGCAGCTTGGACTCACGCACATATACGCAGTATTTT. As protein: CASSLDSRTYTQYF. The gene calls are TRBV5-1 and TRBJ2-3; D not resolved. This CDR3 spans 14 amino acids. Germline CDR1 and CDR2: SGHRS and YFSETQ. Supplemented by reference TRBV5-1 and TRBJ2-3, the full variable domain reads KAGVTQTPRYLIKTRGQQVTLSCSPISGHRSVSWYQQTPGQGLQFLFEYFSETQRNKGNFPGRFSGRQFSNSRSEMNVSTLELGDSALYLCASSLDSRTYTQYFGPGTRLTVL.

About this clonotype itself: A much larger clone sits a single nucleotide away, making a read error possible. This chain connects TRBV5-1 to TRBJ2-5, with a possible D match to TRBD1 (6 bases). The CDR3 covers 15 residues. Germline CDR1 and CDR2: SGHRS and YFSETQ. The CDR3 region is CATQTGLGAQETQHF. DNA of the CDR3: TGCGCCACCCAAACCGGACTGGGGGCCCAGGAGACCCAGCACTTC.

For this clonotype: One end of the junction fails to match germline, which may point to a read error. The chain carries TRBV28 and TRBJ2-1; 11 nucleotides line up with TRBD2. This CDR3 is built from 13 residues. CDR1 is MDHEN, CDR2 SYDVKM, per germline. DNA for the CDR3: TGTGTCAGCAGCCTCGGGACTAGCGGTGGGCAGTTCTTC. This sequence encodes CVSSLGTSGGQFF.

V is TRBV7-2 and J is TRBJ1-2; D perhaps matches TRBD1 (6 bases). The germline V gene encodes CDR1 SGHTA and CDR2 FQGNSA. V shed 5 bases and J shed 4 bases, with 11 bases lying between them. The CDR3 consists of 13 residues. The CDR3 DNA reads TGTGCCAGCAGCGCAGGGGTAGGCTATGGCTACACCTTC. It specifies CASSAGVGYGYTF.

This clonotype was observed a handful of times. The junction departs from germline at one end; a sequencing error may be responsible. The V call is TRBV6-5, the J call TRBJ2-7; perhaps TRBD2 as D (5 bases). This CDR3 is 14 amino acids long. Germline CDR1 reads MNHEY; CDR2 reads SVGAGI. As DNA, the CDR3 is TGTACCAGCCGGAGCGGTTTTCTGGGTTACGAGCAGTACTTC. It is translated as CTSRSGFLGYEQYF.

In regard to this clonotype: Since a much larger clone is just one base distant, this may be a read error. The V call is TRBV2, the J call TRBJ2-6; D gene unclear. CDR3 size: 13 residues. CDR1 is SNHLY and CDR2 is FYNNEI in the germline V gene. The CDR3 region has the DNA TGTGGCAGCAGTGCCCCTGGGGCCAACGTCCTGACTTTC. Translating gives CGSSAPGANVLTF.

About this clonotype: The germline gene is not matched at one end of the junction; a read error may be the cause. The chain uses TRBV6-1 and TRBJ1-4; D might be TRBD1 (6 bases). The germline gives CDR1 MNHNS, CDR2 SASEGT. This CDR3 is built from 14 residues. The CDR3 loop is CASNSGATNEKLLF. In nucleotides, the CDR3 is TGTGCCAGCAATTCAGGGGCAACTAATGAAAAACTGTTATTT.

Points on this clonotype: This likely comes from a read error, as the CDR3 has no conserved phenylalanine or tryptophan at its end. The chain is built from TRBV10-3 and TRBJ1-3; D is possibly TRBD1 (5 bases). CDR3 length equals 12 residues. Germline V gene lookup returns CDR1 ENHRY and CDR2 SYGVKD. The CDR3 DNA sequence: TGTGTCATCGGGGGGAGCGGAAACACCATATATTTA. Translation: CVIGGSGNTIYL.

This clonotype was seen just once. The conserved final phenylalanine or tryptophan is absent from the CDR3, which likely points to a read error. The chain carries TRBV4-3 and TRBJ2-5; D perhaps matches TRBD2 (6 bases). The CDR3 length is 17 residues. Germline CDR1 and CDR2: LGHNA and YSLEER. The CDR3 is CVSSQAASERTGETQYI. The CDR3 coding sequence is TGCGTCAGCAGCCAAGCGGCTAGCGAGAGGACTGGTGAGACCCAGTACATC.

This clonotype has only a few counts. At one of its ends the junction is not consistent with the germline gene, which may arise from a read error. The chain links TRBV6-6 to TRBJ1-5, with D tentatively TRBD1 (5 bases). This CDR3 comprises 17 residues. Germline values: CDR1 MNHNY, CDR2 SVGAGI (reference sequence). The CDR3 reads CASSWVQGADSNEPQHF. CDR3 DNA: TGTGCCAGCAGTTGGGTTCAGGGTGCGGATAGCAATGAGCCCCAGCATTTT.

As to this clonotype: The conserved final phenylalanine or tryptophan is absent from the CDR3, which likely points to a read error. The genes are TRBV5-1 and TRBJ2-1; 9 nucleotides agree with TRBD1. This CDR3 has 15 amino acids. Germline CDR1 SGHRS, CDR2 YFSETQ. The CDR3, as DNA: TGCGTCAGCAGCTTGGGGACAGGGTCCTACAATGAGCAGTTCTCC. Translation: CVSSLGTGSYNEQFS.

The chain combines TRBV12-3 or TRBV12-4 with TRBJ1-1, with unresolved D. V was pared by 0 bases and J by 5 bases, with 13 bases between. The CDR3 runs to 15 residues. Here the CDR3 reads CASSLALGQGTEAFF. The CDR3, as DNA: TGTGCCAGCAGTTTAGCCTTAGGCCAAGGAACTGAAGCTTTCTTT.

This clonotype was detected many times. The rearrangement joins TRBV7-8 to TRBJ2-3; TRBD2 matches at 10 bases. In germline, CDR1 is SGHVS, CDR2 FQNEAQ. V trimming: 4 bases; J trimming: 2 bases; junction bases outside the gene matches: 6. The CDR3 consists of 16 residues. CDR3 amino acids: CASSYGLADDTDTQYF. Written as DNA, the CDR3 is TGTGCCAGCAGCTACGGACTAGCGGACGACACAGATACGCAGTATTTT.

Notes on this clonotype: This likely comes from a read error, as the CDR3 has no conserved phenylalanine or tryptophan at its end. The V call is TRBV11-2, the J call TRBJ1-1, with D hard to call. The CDR3 runs to 13 residues. In germline, CDR1 is SGHAT, CDR2 FQNNGV. The CDR3 DNA reads TGTGCCTGCAGCCTCGGGGAGAACACTGAAGCTTTCCTT. Translating it yields CACSLGENTEAFL.

The rearrangement links TRBV6-2 or TRBV6-3 to TRBJ2-2, with D perhaps assigned TRBD1 or TRBD2 (5 bases each). Deletions cut 7 bases from V and 2 bases from J, with 14 bases between. The CDR3 covers 15 residues. CDR1 and CDR2 from the germline V gene are MNHEY and SVGEGT. The CDR3 loop reads CASTLSGTNTGELFF. The CDR3 DNA sequence: TGTGCCAGCACACTTTCAGGGACCAACACCGGGGAGCTGTTTTTT.

As for this clonotype: A read error may produce the germline difference seen at one junction end. The rearrangement links TRBV11-1 to TRBJ2-1, with 11 positions matching TRBD2. The CDR3 is made up of 16 amino acids. Germline loops: CDR1 SGHAT, CDR2 FQDESV (reference sequence). CDR3 protein: CDSSLGRGLAVSEQFF. CDR3 coding DNA: TGTGACAGCAGCTTAGGCAGGGGACTAGCGGTTAGTGAGCAGTTCTTC.